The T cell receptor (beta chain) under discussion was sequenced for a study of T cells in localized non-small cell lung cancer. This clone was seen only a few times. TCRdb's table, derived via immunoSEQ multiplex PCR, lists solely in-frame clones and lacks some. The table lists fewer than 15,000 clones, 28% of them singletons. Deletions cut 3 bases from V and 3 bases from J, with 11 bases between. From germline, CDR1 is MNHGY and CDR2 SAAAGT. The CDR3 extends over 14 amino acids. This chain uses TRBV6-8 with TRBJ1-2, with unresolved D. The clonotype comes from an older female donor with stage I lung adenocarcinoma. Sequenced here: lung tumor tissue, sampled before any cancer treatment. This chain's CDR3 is CASSYSDGYYGYTF. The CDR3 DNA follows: TGTGCCAGCAGTTATTCGGACGGTTACTATGGCTACACCTTC.